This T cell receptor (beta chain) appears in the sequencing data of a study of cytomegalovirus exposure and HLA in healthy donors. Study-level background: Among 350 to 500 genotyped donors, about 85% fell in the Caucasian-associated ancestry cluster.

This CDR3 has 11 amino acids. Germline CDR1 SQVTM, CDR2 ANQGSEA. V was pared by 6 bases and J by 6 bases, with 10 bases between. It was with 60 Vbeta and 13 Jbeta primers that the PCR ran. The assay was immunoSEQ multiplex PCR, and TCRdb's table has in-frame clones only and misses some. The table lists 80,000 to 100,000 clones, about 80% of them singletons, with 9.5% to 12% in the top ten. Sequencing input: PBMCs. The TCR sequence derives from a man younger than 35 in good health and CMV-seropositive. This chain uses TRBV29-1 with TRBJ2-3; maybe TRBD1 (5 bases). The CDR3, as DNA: TGCAGCGTCAGGACAAAGGATACGCAGTATTTT. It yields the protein CSVRTKDTQYF.